This TCR beta chain was captured in a study of identifying expanded T cells in peripheral blood. Study observations and caveats: Variance in clone template counts between approximately two-week samples significantly increased with total template count across all healthy donors. Roughly 1.1 clones differed between technical replicates, versus approximately 16 and 20 over time.

To note about this clone: Antigen: not known.

Sequenced by immunoSEQ multiplex PCR; TCRdb stores in-frame clones only, minus some. The sample consists of under 70,000 clones, around 87% of them appearing once. No infections or other immune events were documented during collection. Germline V CDR1 and CDR2: MNHNS, SASEGT. The CDR3 consists of 16 residues. V lost 2 bases to trimming and J lost 6 bases, with 18 bases between them. The TCR comes from a person aged 18-70 years in good health. Sequenced: blood. The rearrangement joins TRBV6-1 to TRBJ2-3; tentatively, D is TRBD1 (6 bases). CDR3 coding DNA: TGTGCCAGCAGTGAAAGAACTGGAACAGGGCCGGATACGCAGTATTTT. Protein: CASSERTGTGPDTQYF.